This T cell receptor (beta chain) appears in the sequencing data of a study of OX40 agonist ivuxolimab in advanced cancers. Study context: Patients were given ivuxolimab, an antibody that agonizes OX40 (CD134). Eligibility rules accepted prior anti-PD-1, anti-PD-L1 or anti-CTLA-4 therapy, and approximately 40% had some. In three patients, partial responses were observed, one with hepatocellular carcinoma and two with cutaneous melanoma.

Per the germline V gene, CDR1 is SEHNR and CDR2 is FQNEAQ (reference sequence). Trimming removed 5 bases at V and 5 bases at J, with 15 bases between. This CDR3 is built from 14 residues. Measured with immunoSEQ multiplex PCR; TCRdb has only the in-frame clones, and not every one. This sample yields 95,000 to 150,000 clones, of which 80% to 90% are seen a single time; around 0.53% belongs to the top ten. This receptor was obtained from an adult with an advanced solid tumor such as melanoma, head and neck, liver or kidney cancer. The chain carries TRBV7-9 and TRBJ2-5; D is ambiguous. The specimen was CD4+ or CD8+ T cells sorted from blood, collected in a trial of the OX40 agonist ivuxolimab. CDR3 coding DNA: TGTGCCAGCAGCCCTCCCGGGCGTGTGGAGACCCAGTACTTC. Its translation is CASSPPGRVETQYF.